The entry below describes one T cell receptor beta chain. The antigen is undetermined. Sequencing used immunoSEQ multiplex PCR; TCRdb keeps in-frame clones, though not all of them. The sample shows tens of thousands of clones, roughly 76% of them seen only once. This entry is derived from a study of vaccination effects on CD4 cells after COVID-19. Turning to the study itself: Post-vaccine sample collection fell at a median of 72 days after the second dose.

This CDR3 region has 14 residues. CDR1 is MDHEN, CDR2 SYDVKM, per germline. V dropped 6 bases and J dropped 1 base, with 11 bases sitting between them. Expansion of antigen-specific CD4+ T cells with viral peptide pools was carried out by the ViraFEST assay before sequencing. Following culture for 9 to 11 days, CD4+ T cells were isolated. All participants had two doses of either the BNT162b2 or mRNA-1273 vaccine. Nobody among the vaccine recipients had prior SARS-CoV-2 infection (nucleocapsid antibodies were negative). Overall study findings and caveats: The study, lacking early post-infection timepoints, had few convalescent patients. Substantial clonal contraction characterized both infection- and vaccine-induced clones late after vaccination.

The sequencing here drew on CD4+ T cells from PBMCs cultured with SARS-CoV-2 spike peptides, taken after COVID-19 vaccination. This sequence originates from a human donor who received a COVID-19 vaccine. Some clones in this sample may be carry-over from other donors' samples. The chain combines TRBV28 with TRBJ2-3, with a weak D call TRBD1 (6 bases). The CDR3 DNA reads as TGTGCCAGCAGGCGGGCAGGGGGCACAGATACGCAGTATTTT. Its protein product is CASRRAGGTDTQYF.